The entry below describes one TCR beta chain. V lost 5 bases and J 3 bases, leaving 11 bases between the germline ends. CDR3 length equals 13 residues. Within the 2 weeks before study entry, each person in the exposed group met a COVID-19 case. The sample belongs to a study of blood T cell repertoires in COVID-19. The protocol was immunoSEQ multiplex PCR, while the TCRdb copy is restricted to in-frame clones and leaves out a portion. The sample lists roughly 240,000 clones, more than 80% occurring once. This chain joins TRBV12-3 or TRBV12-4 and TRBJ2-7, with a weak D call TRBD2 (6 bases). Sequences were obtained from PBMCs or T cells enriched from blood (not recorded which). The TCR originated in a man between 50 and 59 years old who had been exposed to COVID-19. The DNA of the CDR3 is TGTGCCAGCAGTCCCATGACTAGCTACGAGCAGTACTTC. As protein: CASSPMTSYEQYF.